The 19 T cell receptor beta chains below were found in one sample sequenced in a study of blood T cell repertoires in COVID-19. The method was immunoSEQ multiplex PCR; TCRdb's version includes in-frame clones alone and lacks a portion of them. The sample lists about 94,000 clones; 80% were seen once. What was sequenced was peripheral blood. The source of these receptors is a human donor in a cohort sampled during active COVID-19.

The chain recombines TRBV11-2 with TRBJ1-6; D is uncertain. The CDR3 totals 16 residues. Germline CDR1 SGHAT, CDR2 FQNNGV. V gave up 0 bases and J gave up 8 bases, with 14 bases separating them. This chain's CDR3 is CASSLDPHPSDSPLHF. CDR3 nucleotide sequence: TGTGCCAGCAGCTTAGATCCCCATCCGTCGGATTCACCCCTCCACTTT.

The V call is TRBV7-9, the J call TRBJ2-7; D is possibly TRBD1 (6 bases). This CDR3 contains 15 residues. The V end was cut by 8 bases, the J end by 1 base, with 18 bases between. From germline, CDR1 is SEHNR and CDR2 FQNEAQ (reference sequence). The chain's CDR3 is CASRPSGTLSYEQYF. The CDR3 DNA follows: TGTGCCAGCCGCCCGTCCGGGACACTTTCCTACGAGCAGTACTTC.

The gene calls are TRBV6-5 and TRBJ2-7; D is unresolved. This CDR3 has 13 amino acids. The germline V gene has CDR1 MNHEY and CDR2 SVGAGI. The V gene lost 2 bases and the J gene lost 6 bases, with 11 bases spanning the gap. This chain's CDR3 is CASSYRIWAEQYF. CDR3 bases: TGTGCCAGCAGTTACCGTATCTGGGCCGAGCAGTACTTC.

In the case of this clone: This specimen includes other DNA sequences encoding the same CDR3. V and J are TRBV18 and TRBJ2-7; TRBD1 aligns across 9 bases. Germline-derived CDR1 and CDR2 are KGHSH and LQKENI. The CDR3 totals 14 residues. V shed 6 bases, J shed 1 base, and the junction held 4 bases outside the gene matches. This chain's CDR3 is CASSSGTGSYEQYF. In DNA, the CDR3 is TGTGCCAGCTCGTCCGGGACAGGGTCCTACGAGCAGTACTTC.

V usage is TRBV6-5 and J usage is TRBJ2-5; D remains ambiguous. CDR1 and CDR2 (germline): MNHEY, SVGAGI. The CDR3 has 13 amino acids. V was clipped by 6 bases and J by 5 bases, with 13 bases between them. In DNA form, the CDR3 reads TGTGCCAGCAGAAGAGATCAGGCGGAGACCCAGTACTTC. It translates to CASRRDQAETQYF.

This clone was detected a few times. The CDR3 coding sequence is TGTGCCAGCAGTTTGGGACTAGCGGGAGTGACTGAGCAGTTCTTC. It yields the protein CASSLGLAGVTEQFF. The rearrangement links TRBV6-5 to TRBJ2-1, with 14 bases identical to TRBD2. The germline CDR1 and CDR2 sequences are MNHEY and SVGAGI. V dropped 4 bases and J dropped 9; count of bases not matched to a gene: 5. The length of the CDR3 is 15 residues.

The chain couples TRBV28 to TRBJ1-1; 8 bases are a match to TRBD1. Trimming cost V 7 bases and J 5 bases; bases outside gene matches: 9. The CDR3 has 14 residues. Germline assignment: CDR1 MDHEN and CDR2 SYDVKM. The CDR3 region has the DNA TGTGCCAGCACAATCGACAGGGGTGTTACTGAAGCTTTCTTT. Its protein product is CASTIDRGVTEAFF.

The chain is built from TRBV3-1 (or the pseudogene TRBV3-2) and TRBJ2-3; D is unclear. This CDR3 region has 12 residues. Trimming removed 4 bases from V and 5 bases from J, with 7 bases in between. The V gene's germline CDR1 is LGHDT and CDR2 YNNKEL (reference sequence). DNA of the CDR3: TGTGCCAGCAGCCGAGACCTAGATACGCAGTATTTT. The encoded protein is CASSRDLDTQYF.

The rearrangement links TRBV7-8 to TRBJ1-1; TRBD1 aligns across 8 bases. The V gene's germline CDR1 is SGHVS and CDR2 FQNEAQ. J lost 1 base, V lost 4 bases, and 8 bases had no gene match. The CDR3 consists of 16 residues. The CDR3 sequence is CASSSPTGATNTEAFF. The CDR3 DNA reads as TGTGCCAGCAGCTCACCGACAGGGGCTACGAACACTGAAGCTTTCTTT.

This clone showed up just a few times. V is TRBV3-1 (or the pseudogene TRBV3-2) and J is TRBJ2-5, with D possibly TRBD2 on 5 matching bases. V gave up 1 base and J gave up 5 bases, with 8 bases separating them. Germline CDR1 and CDR2: LGHDT and YNNKEL (reference sequence). CDR3 length: 13 residues. CDR3 amino acids: CASSQAGSETQYF. The CDR3 nucleotides are TGTGCCAGCAGCCAAGCGGGGTCCGAGACCCAGTACTTC.

The gene calls are TRBV7-8 and TRBJ2-5; 7 bases line up with TRBD1. This CDR3 is 13 amino acids long. Germline assignment: CDR1 SGHVS and CDR2 FQNEAQ. V shed 5 bases and J 4 bases; nucleotides not matched to a gene: 4. Written as DNA, the CDR3 is TGTGCCAGCAGCCGGGACAGTGGAGAGACCCAGTACTTC. Amino acid sequence: CASSRDSGETQYF.

The genes are TRBV7-2 and TRBJ2-7, with 8 bases that match TRBD1. Per germline, CDR1 SGHTA and CDR2 FQGNSA. CDR3 size: 15 residues. V dropped 3 bases and J dropped 0; count of bases not matched to a gene: 4. The CDR3 region has the DNA TGTGCCAGCAGCTTCGACAGGGGTAGCTCCTACGAGCAGTACTTC. Its translation: CASSFDRGSSYEQYF. Looking up the rest from reference TRBV7-2 and TRBJ2-7 gives the full variable domain: GAGVSQSPSNKVTEKGKDVELRCDPISGHTALYWYRQSLGQGLEFLIYFQGNSAPDKSGLPSDRFSAERTGGSVSTLTIQRTQQEDSAVYLCASSFDRGSSYEQYFGPGTRLTVT.

This sequence joins TRBV7-9 and TRBJ2-7; TRBD1 aligns across 9 bases. The CDR3 sequence is 14 residues long. Unmatched junction bases numbered 5, after V lost 5 bases and J lost 3 bases. The germline CDR1 and CDR2 sequences are SEHNR and FQNEAQ (reference sequence). The CDR3 is CASSRRDRDYEQYF. The CDR3 nucleotides read TGTGCCAGCAGCCGCCGGGACAGGGACTACGAGCAGTACTTC.

The chain employs TRBV27 and TRBJ1-5, with 9 bases identical to TRBD1. The CDR3 is made up of 14 amino acids. Unmatched junction bases numbered 11, after V lost 10 bases and J lost 7 bases. Germline loops: CDR1 MNHEY, CDR2 SMNVEV (reference sequence). DNA of the CDR3: TGTGCCACCCAAGGGGGCACAGGGGGCCAGCCCCAGCATTTT. This codes for CATQGGTGGQPQHF.

V gene TRBV12-3 or TRBV12-4 combines with J gene TRBJ2-7; D is perhaps TRBD1 (7 bases). This CDR3 region has 12 residues. The V and J ends lost 10 bases and 3 bases respectively, with 13 bases between them. CDR3 bases: TGTGCCACTGCGGGACAGAACTACGAGCAGTACTTC. This codes for CATAGQNYEQYF.

The CDR3 reads CSSGEGYEQYF. DNA of the CDR3: TGCAGCAGCGGAGAGGGCTACGAGCAGTACTTC. V and J are TRBV29-1 and TRBJ2-7; a weak D match, TRBD2 (5 bases). The CDR3 length is 11 residues. V was clipped by 8 bases and J by 3 bases, with 11 bases between them. Per the germline V gene, CDR1 is SQVTM and CDR2 is ANQGSEA.

V and J are TRBV19 and TRBJ1-2; D may be TRBD1 (5 bases). Trimming shortened V by 3 bases and J by 1 base, and 15 bases separated the two germline ends. CDR3 size: 16 residues. The V gene's germline CDR1 is LNHDA and CDR2 SQIVND (reference sequence). The CDR3 region is CASSMGQYQDNYGYTF. The CDR3 DNA is TGTGCCAGTAGTATGGGGCAGTATCAAGATAACTATGGCTACACCTTC. Full variable domain (remainder filled in from reference TRBV19 and TRBJ1-2): DGGITQSPKYLFRKEGQNVTLSCEQNLNHDAMYWYRQDPGQGLRLIYYSQIVNDFQKGDIAEGYSVSREKKESFPLTVTSAQKNPTAFYLCASSMGQYQDNYGYTFGSGTRLTVV.

The count of this clone is one. The V and J genes are TRBV29-1 and TRBJ2-7, with D hard to call. CDR3 length: 12 residues. Looked up from germline, CDR1 is SQVTM and CDR2 is ANQGSEA. V was cut by 4 bases and J by 3 bases, with 10 bases left in between. The chain's CDR3 is CSVAIGGYEQYF. CDR3 nucleotides: TGCAGCGTTGCGATAGGCGGCTACGAGCAGTACTTC.

V gene TRBV5-6 combines with J gene TRBJ2-3; 8 positions match TRBD2. Germline V gene data show CDR1 as SGHDT and CDR2 as YYEEEE. The CDR3 is 17 amino acids. The V gene end was trimmed by 4 bases and the J gene end by 6 bases; junction bases not matched to a gene: 16. The CDR3 is CASSLIRMERERDTQYF. In DNA form, the CDR3 reads TGTGCCAGCAGCCTAATTCGGATGGAGCGGGAGAGGGATACGCAGTATTTT.